The T cell receptor (beta chain) described here comes from a study of graft-versus-host responses after intestinal transplantation. As for the study in general: Transplant recipients had multivisceral, liver-intestinal, or isolated intestinal grafts. Each patient got anti-thymocyte globulin induction, then tacrolimus and steroids for roughly 3 years. Overall study findings and caveats: Detected in recipient marrow were GvH clones, some of which were first observed in ileum or blood.

The repertoire was sequenced with immunoSEQ multiplex PCR; TCRdb's copy has only in-frame clones and lacks some. The repertoire consists of tens of thousands of clones, with around 86% occurring once and the leading ten covering under 2%. The CDR3 loop spans 13 amino acids. Trimming removed 3 bases at V and 1 base at J, with 6 bases between. Germline-derived CDR1 and CDR2 are MDHEN and SYDVKM. About this clone: Its antigen remains unidentified.

Intraepithelial lymphocytes and lamina propria lymphocytes were released through processing of graft tissue. The chain is built from TRBV28 and TRBJ1-1, with D maybe TRBD1 (5 bases). The sequenced sample was ileum tissue, obtained approximately 370 days after transplant. The sequence derives from a human patient who received an intestinal transplant, so some T cells may come from the graft donor. The CDR3 sequence is CASSLGGNTEAFF. The CDR3 nucleotides are TGTGCCAGCAGTTTGGGGGGGAACACTGAAGCTTTCTTT.